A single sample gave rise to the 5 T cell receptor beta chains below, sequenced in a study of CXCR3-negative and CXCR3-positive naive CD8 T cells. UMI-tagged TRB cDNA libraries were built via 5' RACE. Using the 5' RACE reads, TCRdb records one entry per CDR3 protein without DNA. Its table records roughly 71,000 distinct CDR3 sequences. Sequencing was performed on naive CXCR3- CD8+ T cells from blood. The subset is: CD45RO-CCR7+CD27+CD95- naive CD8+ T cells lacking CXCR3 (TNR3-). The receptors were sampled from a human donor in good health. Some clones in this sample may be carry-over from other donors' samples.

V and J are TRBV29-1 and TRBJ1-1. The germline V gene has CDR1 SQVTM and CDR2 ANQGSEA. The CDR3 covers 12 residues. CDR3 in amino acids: CSVRSLNTEAFF.

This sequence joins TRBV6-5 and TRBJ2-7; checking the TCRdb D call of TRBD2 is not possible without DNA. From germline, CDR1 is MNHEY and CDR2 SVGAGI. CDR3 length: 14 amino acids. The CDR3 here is CASRGGLAPYEQYF.

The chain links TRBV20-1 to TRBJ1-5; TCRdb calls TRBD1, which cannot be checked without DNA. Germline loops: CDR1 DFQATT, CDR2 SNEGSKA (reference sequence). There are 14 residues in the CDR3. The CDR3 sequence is CSAQGTGGAQPQHF.

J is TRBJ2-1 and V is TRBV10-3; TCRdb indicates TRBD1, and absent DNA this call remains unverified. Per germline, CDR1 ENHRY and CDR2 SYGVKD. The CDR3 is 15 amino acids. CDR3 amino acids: CAISADRGPGNEQFF.

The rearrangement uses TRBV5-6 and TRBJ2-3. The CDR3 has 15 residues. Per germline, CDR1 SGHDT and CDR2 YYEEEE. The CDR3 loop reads CASSLDRMITDTQYF.